The 4 T cell receptor beta chains below all came from one sample that was sequenced in a study of blood T cell repertoires in COVID-19 (dated by TCRdb to about 2020). The protocol used for the library was the immunoSEQ multiplex PCR assay. TCRdb's version of the immuneACCESS table is confined to in-frame rearrangements and falls short of the full clone set. An unresolved V gene accounts for under half of the shortfall where checked; the remainder is of unknown origin. The sample includes about 250,000 clones, with around nine tenths observed a single time. 2.1% of the sample is in the top ten clones. Input material: peripheral blood. Receptors originate from a woman aged 40 to 50 who had recovered from COVID-19.

The chain's CDR3 is CASSLRGLGNQPQHF. The CDR3 DNA is TGTGCCAGCAGCCTGAGGGGGTTGGGCAATCAGCCCCAGCATTTT. The genes are TRBV9 and TRBJ1-5, with D perhaps TRBD1 (6 bases). Trimming pared 4 bases from V and 2 bases from J, leaving 13 bases between. This CDR3 comprises 15 residues. Looked up from germline, CDR1 is SGDLS and CDR2 is YYNGEE.

The chain is built from TRBV7-9 and TRBJ2-2, with 7 bases fitting TRBD1. Losses at the gene ends were 5 bases for V and 4 bases for J; bases not matched to a gene: 7. The CDR3 has 15 amino acids. Germline CDR1 is SEHNR and CDR2 is FQNEAQ (reference sequence). DNA of the CDR3: TGTGCCAGCAGCCCCGTGACAGGGAGCACCGGGGAGCTGTTTTTT. Amino acid sequence: CASSPVTGSTGELFF. Looking up the rest from reference TRBV7-9 and TRBJ2-2 gives the full variable domain: DTGVSQNPRHKITKRGQNVTFRCDPISEHNRLYWYRQTLGQGPEFLTYFQNEAQLEKSRLLSDRFSAERPKGSFSTLEIQRTEQGDSAMYLCASSPVTGSTGELFFGEGSRLTVL.

This clone occurred a few times. This chain's CDR3 is CASSYREIPTSEQYF. In DNA form, the CDR3 reads TGCGCCAGCAGCTACAGGGAAATCCCGACCTCCGAGCAGTACTTC. The chain is built from TRBV5-1 and TRBJ2-7; D is perhaps TRBD1 (6 bases). CDR3 length: 15 residues. V was shortened by 3 bases and J by 6 bases, with 19 bases between the two germline ends. Germline values: CDR1 SGHRS, CDR2 YFSETQ.

This chain uses TRBV19 with TRBJ1-2, with 9 bases fitting TRBD1. The junction had 20 bases not matched to a gene; V was cut back by 4 bases and J by 11 bases. Germline CDR1 and CDR2: LNHDA and SQIVND (reference sequence). There are 17 residues in the CDR3. CDR3 amino acids: CASSRGAGTGTFEGYTF. The CDR3 DNA follows: TGTGCCAGTAGTAGGGGAGCCGGGACAGGGACGTTCGAGGGGTACACCTTC. Full variable domain (missing parts from reference TRBV19 and TRBJ1-2): DGGITQSPKYLFRKEGQNVTLSCEQNLNHDAMYWYRQDPGQGLRLIYYSQIVNDFQKGDIAEGYSVSREKKESFPLTVTSAQKNPTAFYLCASSRGAGTGTFEGYTFGSGTRLTVV.